The 14 T cell receptor beta chains below come from one sample, sequenced in a study of identical twins. In TCRdb, the 5' RACE reads were re-called with MiXCR into one record per CDR3 protein. This sample has about 530,000 distinct CDR3 sequences; around 15% occur once, and the top ten carry roughly 0.44%. These records were also assigned to another study, of yellow fever vaccine responses in identical twins.

Material: CD4+ T cells sorted from blood. The receptors originated from a woman aged 18-30 years in good health.

V usage is TRBV5-1 and J usage is TRBJ2-1, with 10 bases aligning to TRBD1. Looked up from germline, CDR1 is SGHRS and CDR2 is YFSETQ. The ends lost 5 bases at V and 8 bases at J; junction bases unmatched: 7. The CDR3 spans 14 residues. In nucleotides, the CDR3 is TGCGCCAGCAGAGAAGGGACAGGGGTCGATGAGCAGTTCTTC. Translated, it gives CASREGTGVDEQFF. The full variable domain, in which reference TRBV5-1 and TRBJ2-1 provide the parts outside the CDR3, is KAGVTQTPRYLIKTRGQQVTLSCSPISGHRSVSWYQQTPGQGLQFLFEYFSETQRNKGNFPGRFSGRQFSNSRSEMNVSTLELGDSALYLCASREGTGVDEQFFGPGTRLTVL.

This clonotype was counted a few times. The rearrangement links TRBV20-1 to TRBJ2-7, with D perhaps assigned TRBD1 or TRBD2 (5 bases each). Germline V lookup: CDR1 DFQATT, CDR2 SNEGSKA (reference sequence). CDR3 length: 16 amino acids. V lost 1 base and J lost 2, with 18 bases in between. The CDR3 region is CSARGGRWGRPYEQYV. The CDR3 nucleotides are TGCAGTGCTAGAGGAGGCAGGTGGGGGAGACCCTACGAGCAGTACGTC.

The table lists this clonotype with many counts. The chain is built from TRBV12-3 or TRBV12-4 and TRBJ1-5; D perhaps matches TRBD1 (6 bases). V shed 2 bases and J shed 3 bases, with 11 bases lying between them. The CDR3 has 15 residues. The CDR3 spells CASSLLGQINQPQHF. The CDR3, as DNA: TGTGCCAGCAGTTTATTGGGACAAATCAATCAGCCCCAGCATTTT.

This chain links TRBV10-3 with TRBJ2-7, with 12 positions matching TRBD2. This CDR3 is 16 amino acids long. Trimming took 5 bases from V and 2 from J; bases not matched to a gene: 7. From germline, CDR1 is ENHRY and CDR2 SYGVKD. The chain's CDR3 is CAISKTSGSPPYEQYF. The CDR3 coding sequence is TGTGCCATCAGTAAGACTAGCGGGAGTCCTCCCTACGAGCAGTACTTC.

This clonotype occurred a few times. This chain connects TRBV5-1 to TRBJ2-2; D is unclear. This CDR3 is built from 14 residues. The V gene's germline CDR1 is SGHRS and CDR2 YFSETQ. Trimming took 4 bases from V and 4 from J, leaving 11 bases between them. CDR3 nucleotide sequence: TGCGCCAGCAGCGTGCGACTGTCCACCGGGGAGCTGTTTTTT. Amino acid sequence: CASSVRLSTGELFF.

The sample holds a few counts of this clonotype. The chain has TRBV3-1 and TRBJ2-2; 7 bases line up with TRBD1. CDR1 is LGHDT and CDR2 is YNNKEL in the germline V gene (reference sequence). J lost 3 bases, V lost 4 bases, and 8 bases had no gene match. CDR3 length equals 16 residues. The CDR3 nucleotides read TGTGCCAGCAGCCCTTGGACAGGCGCGGACACCGGGGAGCTGTTTTTT. This sequence encodes CASSPWTGADTGELFF.

This clonotype was observed a few times. The gene calls are TRBV18 and TRBJ2-3; the D is unclear. Trimming stripped 1 base from V and 2 bases from J, with 7 bases between. The germline V gene encodes CDR1 KGHSH and CDR2 LQKENI. This CDR3 is built from 14 residues. CDR3 in DNA: TGTGCCAGCTCACCACTTCAGGCCACAGATACGCAGTATTTT. Translation: CASSPLQATDTQYF.

There are a few counts of this clonotype. This rearrangement joins TRBV28 to TRBJ2-5; a weak D match, TRBD1 (6 bases). The CDR3 runs to 15 residues. Germline V lookup: CDR1 MDHEN, CDR2 SYDVKM. The germline V and J ends were trimmed by 5 bases and 0 bases, with 13 bases remaining between them. CDR3 sequence: CASSAFRGDQETQYF. The CDR3, as DNA: TGTGCCAGCAGTGCCTTCAGGGGAGACCAAGAGACCCAGTACTTC.

This clonotype came up a few times. This sequence joins TRBV5-1 and TRBJ1-4; unclear D gene. In germline, CDR1 is SGHRS, CDR2 YFSETQ. This CDR3 is 14 amino acids long. V was cut by 1 base and J by 8 bases, with 12 bases left in between. CDR3 nucleotide sequence: TGCGCCAGCAGCTTGTCCGTCAAAGGGGAAAAACTGTTTTTT. This codes for CASSLSVKGEKLFF.

This clonotype has only a few counts. The chain has TRBV12-3 or TRBV12-4 and TRBJ2-7, with D unresolved. The CDR3 is 16 amino acids. V gave up 5 bases and J gave up 1 base, with 18 bases separating them. The CDR3 loop reads CASSQLAGQGSYEQYF. The CDR3, as DNA: TGTGCCAGCAGTCAGCTGGCAGGTCAAGGGTCCTACGAGCAGTACTTC.

CDR3 protein: CASSELGAVEAFF. The CDR3 region has the DNA TGCGCCAGCAGTGAGTTGGGGGCGGTTGAAGCTTTCTTT. The gene calls are TRBV10-2 and TRBJ1-1; D perhaps matches TRBD1 (6 bases). Germline V gene sequence: CDR1 WSHSY, CDR2 SAAADI. V lost 1 base, J lost 7 bases, and 10 bases lay in between. This CDR3 is 13 amino acids long.

Only a few counts were recorded for this clonotype. DNA of the CDR3: TGCAGTGCTAGTCGTCTCGGGGCGGTGATAGATACGCAGTATTTT. Protein: CSASRLGAVIDTQYF. The rearrangement links TRBV20-1 to TRBJ2-3; D may match TRBD1 or TRBD2 (5 bases each). Deletions cut 3 bases from V and 5 bases from J, with 18 bases between. The CDR3 consists of 15 residues. In germline, CDR1 is DFQATT, CDR2 SNEGSKA (reference sequence).

The sample holds a few counts of this clonotype. The rearrangement uses TRBV12-3 or TRBV12-4 and TRBJ2-7, with 7 nucleotides matching TRBD2. The trim removed 0 bases at V and 1 base at J, leaving 6 bases unmatched. This CDR3 is built from 16 residues. DNA for the CDR3: TGTGCCAGCAGTTTAGCCCGCGGGAGCTTTTCCTACGAGCAGTACTTC. It specifies CASSLARGSFSYEQYF.

This clonotype has a handful of counts. The gene calls are TRBV28 and TRBJ1-1; the D is unclear. CDR3 length: 14 amino acids. Between the trimmed V and J ends, which lost 2 bases and 7 bases, there was a span of 14 bases. CDR1 MDHEN and CDR2 SYDVKM come from the germline V gene. The CDR3 nucleotides are TGTGCCAGCAGTTTAACGGCAGCCAAAATTGAAGCTTTCTTT. Amino acid sequence: CASSLTAAKIEAFF.